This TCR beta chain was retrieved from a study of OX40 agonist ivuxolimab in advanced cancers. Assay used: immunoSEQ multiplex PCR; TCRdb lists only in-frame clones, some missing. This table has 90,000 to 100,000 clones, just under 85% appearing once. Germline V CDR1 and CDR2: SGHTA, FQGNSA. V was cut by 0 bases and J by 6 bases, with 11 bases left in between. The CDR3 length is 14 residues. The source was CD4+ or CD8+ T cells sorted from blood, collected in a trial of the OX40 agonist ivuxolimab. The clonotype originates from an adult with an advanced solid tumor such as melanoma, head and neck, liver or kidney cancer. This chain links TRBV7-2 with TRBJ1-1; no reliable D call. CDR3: CASSLALTSAEAFF. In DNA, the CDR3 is TGTGCCAGCAGCTTAGCTTTAACCTCCGCTGAAGCTTTCTTT.